The 32 T cell receptor beta chains below all came from one sample that was sequenced in a study of blood T cell repertoires in COVID-19. TCRdb's copy holds only in-frame clones and misses some; the assay was immunoSEQ multiplex PCR. The sample has roughly 150,000 clones; approximately 88% are singletons. Sequencing was done on a sample of peripheral blood. The origin of the receptors is a man in his sixties with acute or convalescent COVID-19.

The CDR3 nucleotides are TGCGCCAGCAGCCCCAGGGTTCGGACCGGGGAGCTGTTTTTT. This translates into CASSPRVRTGELFF. This rearrangement joins TRBV5-1 to TRBJ2-2; D might be TRBD1 (5 bases). CDR3 length: 14 residues. Germline V gives CDR1 SGHRS, CDR2 YFSETQ. V was pared by 4 bases and J by 5 bases, with 12 bases between.

This chain uses TRBV18 with TRBJ2-1, with D possibly matching TRBD2 (7 bases). CDR1 is KGHSH, CDR2 LQKENI, per germline. The CDR3 spans 18 residues. The V and J ends lost 0 bases and 4 bases respectively, with 19 bases between them. The CDR3 loop is CASSPPVGPGGLYNEQFF. CDR3 sequence (DNA): TGTGCCAGCTCACCACCGGTTGGGCCCGGGGGGCTATACAATGAGCAGTTCTTC.

On this clone itself: The sample has other DNA sequences that encode this CDR3 too. The V call is TRBV18, the J call TRBJ1-5, with 11 bases matching TRBD1. Germline CDR1 reads KGHSH; CDR2 reads LQKENI. The CDR3 extends over 14 amino acids. V lost 3 bases, J lost 5 bases, and 0 bases stayed unmatched. The CDR3 sequence: CASSPGQGDQPQHF. The CDR3 nucleotides read TGTGCCAGCTCACCGGGACAGGGGGATCAGCCCCAGCATTTT.

This clone has a handful of counts. The CDR3 region has the DNA TGTGCCAGCAGAACCAACAGTAGAGAAAAACTGTTTTTT. This translates into CASRTNSREKLFF. This chain links TRBV2 with TRBJ1-4, with D hard to call. CDR3 length: 13 residues. Germline CDR1 and CDR2: SNHLY and FYNNEI. The ends were cut back, 6 bases at V and 8 bases at J, with 13 bases in the middle.

The chain links TRBV2 to TRBJ2-2; no reliable D call. CDR3 size: 13 residues. Germline values: CDR1 SNHLY, CDR2 FYNNEI. The germline V and J ends were trimmed by 4 bases and 1 base, with 4 bases remaining between them. The CDR3 spells CASSVLNTGELFF. The DNA for the CDR3 is TGTGCCAGCAGTGTATTGAACACCGGGGAGCTGTTTTTT.

The genes are TRBV2 and TRBJ2-3, with D maybe TRBD2 (6 bases). Germline-derived CDR1 and CDR2 are SNHLY and FYNNEI. CDR3 length equals 15 residues. V shed 4 bases and J shed 1 base, with 12 bases lying between them. CDR3 nucleotide sequence: TGTGCCAGCAGTGTGTTCAAGCGGGGCACAGATACGCAGTATTTT. Its protein product is CASSVFKRGTDTQYF.

The chain links TRBV24-1 to TRBJ1-2; D is uncertain. The V end lost 12 bases, the J end lost 8 bases, and 15 bases lay between the germline ends. This CDR3 is 11 amino acids long. Germline V CDR1 and CDR2: KGHDR, SFDVKD. CDR3 residues: CASPWEGGYTF. Written as DNA, the CDR3 is TGTGCCTCCCCGTGGGAGGGAGGCTACACCTTC.

The gene calls are TRBV24-1 and TRBJ2-1; TRBD1 aligns across 9 bases. The V gene end was trimmed by 6 bases and the J gene end by 7 bases; junction bases not matched to a gene: 9. There are 15 residues in the CDR3. Germline assignment: CDR1 KGHDR and CDR2 SFDVKD. CDR3 nucleotides: TGTGCCACCAGTCCCGGGACAGGGATCCTAAATGAGCAGTTCTTC. This translates into CATSPGTGILNEQFF.

The chain joins TRBV7-2 to TRBJ2-2; TRBD2 aligns across 14 bases. Germline loops: CDR1 SGHTA, CDR2 FQGNSA. The CDR3 spans 18 residues. V dropped 5 bases and J dropped 1; count of bases not matched to a gene: 6. The CDR3 sequence: CASSPRGTSGGNTGELFF. In nucleotides, the CDR3 is TGTGCCAGCAGCCCAAGAGGGACTAGCGGGGGGAACACCGGGGAGCTGTTTTTT.

This clone was observed a handful of times. This chain links TRBV25-1 with TRBJ1-4; 10 nucleotides align to TRBD1. V lost 6 bases and J lost 4; bases outside the gene matches: 5. Germline V CDR1 and CDR2: MGHDK, SYGVNS. The CDR3 is 15 residues long. As DNA, the CDR3 is TGTGCCAGCAGGGACAGGGGGGTTCTTAATGAAAAACTGTTTTTT. This sequence encodes CASRDRGVLNEKLFF. Looking up the rest from reference TRBV25-1 and TRBJ1-4 gives the full variable domain: EADIYQTPRYLVIGTGKKITLECSQTMGHDKMYWYQQDPGMELHLIHYSYGVNSTEKGDLSSESTVSRIRTEHFPLTLESARPSHTSQYLCASRDRGVLNEKLFFGSGTQLSVL.

The gene calls are TRBV6-2 or TRBV6-3 and TRBJ2-1; TRBD2 matches at 9 bases. V gave up 7 bases and J gave up 3 bases; unmatched junction bases: 10. Germline V lookup: CDR1 MNHEY, CDR2 SVGEGT. This CDR3 is built from 16 residues. The CDR3: CASIPDSGGNYNEQFF. The CDR3 DNA sequence: TGTGCCAGCATCCCAGATAGCGGGGGAAACTACAATGAGCAGTTCTTC.

The sample holds a few counts of this clone. The chain uses TRBV18 and TRBJ1-4, with D possibly matching TRBD1 (5 bases). Germline CDR1 is KGHSH and CDR2 is LQKENI. This CDR3 region has 13 residues. The germline V and J ends were trimmed by 6 bases and 8 bases, with 13 bases remaining between them. The CDR3 DNA follows: TGTGCCAGCTCGTCGGGACTACGAGAAAAACTGTTTTTT. This codes for CASSSGLREKLFF.

V gene TRBV6-2 or TRBV6-3 combines with J gene TRBJ1-1; D gene ambiguous. The CDR3 is 13 residues long. Germline-derived CDR1 and CDR2 are MNHEY and SVGEGT. Trimming removed 2 bases at V and 5 bases at J, with 9 bases between. CDR3 amino acids: CASSYTRGTEAFF. The CDR3 nucleotides read TGTGCCAGCAGTTACACCCGCGGGACTGAAGCTTTCTTT.

CDR3 in amino acids: CASSGGQSNQPQHF. The CDR3 nucleotides are TGTGCCAGCAGTGGGGGACAGAGCAATCAGCCCCAGCATTTT. J is TRBJ1-5 and V is TRBV27; 7 bases line up with TRBD1. Trimming cost V 5 bases and J 1 base; bases outside gene matches: 2. There are 14 residues in the CDR3. CDR1 and CDR2 (germline): MNHEY, SMNVEV (reference sequence).

DNA of the CDR3: TGCGCCAGCAGCTTGGGTCCCAGTTACTCTGGAAACACCATATATTTT. It translates to CASSLGPSYSGNTIYF. This chain connects TRBV5-1 to TRBJ1-3, with unresolved D. The V gene lost 0 bases and the J gene lost 0 bases, with 10 bases spanning the gap. The V gene's germline CDR1 is SGHRS and CDR2 YFSETQ. This CDR3 region has 16 residues.

A single count supports this clone. The same CDR3 is also encoded by other DNA sequences in this sample. The rearrangement links TRBV19 to TRBJ2-1; TRBD1 is a possible D gene (6 bases). The CDR3 covers 19 residues. V was shortened by 2 bases and J by 0 bases, with 20 bases between the two germline ends. From germline, CDR1 is LNHDA and CDR2 SQIVND (reference sequence). CDR3 DNA: TGTGCCAGTAGTATAAGGGGGACCGGGGCCATTAGCTCCTACAATGAGCAGTTCTTC. Translating gives CASSIRGTGAISSYNEQFF.

J is TRBJ1-1 and V is TRBV6-5; D is unresolved. The ends were cut back, 7 bases at V and 3 bases at J, with 6 bases in the middle. Germline V gene data show CDR1 as MNHEY and CDR2 as SVGAGI. The CDR3 loop spans 11 amino acids. CDR3 sequence reads: CASIEDTEAFF. The CDR3 bases are TGTGCCAGCATCGAGGACACTGAAGCTTTCTTT.

The V call is TRBV24-1, the J call TRBJ2-1, with TRBD2 matching 8 bases. The CDR3 extends over 16 amino acids. Germline CDR1 is KGHDR and CDR2 is SFDVKD. V gave up 4 bases and J gave up 5 bases; unmatched junction bases: 9. The CDR3 bases are TGTGCCACCAGTGAGGCTGGACTAGCCTTCAACAATGAGCAGTTCTTC. Translation: CATSEAGLAFNNEQFF.

The genes are TRBV19 and TRBJ1-1, with a possible D match to TRBD1 (6 bases). The V end was cut by 2 bases, the J end by 8 bases, with 24 bases between. The CDR3 spans 17 residues. Germline values: CDR1 LNHDA, CDR2 SQIVND (reference sequence). CDR3 nucleotide sequence: TGTGCCAGTAGTATAAGCAGGGGCGCGCCAAGCCCCAAAGAAGCTTTCTTT. It yields the protein CASSISRGAPSPKEAFF.

V usage is TRBV30 and J usage is TRBJ2-7; 9 bases match TRBD1. The junction had 7 bases not matched to a gene; V was cut back by 1 base and J by 3 bases. This CDR3 has 15 amino acids. Germline V lookup: CDR1 GTSNPN, CDR2 SVGIG (reference sequence). In DNA form, the CDR3 reads TGTGCCTGGAGTGCCCCTAACAGGGGGCGCTACGAGCAGTACTTC. Translation gives CAWSAPNRGRYEQYF.

The chain uses TRBV6-6 and TRBJ2-3; 8 nucleotides align to TRBD2. The CDR3 length is 15 residues. Unmatched junction bases numbered 9, after V lost 6 bases and J lost 4 bases. The V gene's germline CDR1 is MNHNY and CDR2 SVGAGI (reference sequence). Here the CDR3 reads CASSPNSGGPDTQYF. The CDR3 DNA sequence: TGTGCCAGCAGCCCGAACAGCGGGGGCCCAGATACGCAGTATTTT.

The rearrangement joins TRBV5-1 to TRBJ2-7, with a possible D match to TRBD2 (6 bases). The CDR3 is made up of 14 amino acids. Trimming removed 1 base from V and 4 bases from J, with 12 bases in between. The germline V gene encodes CDR1 SGHRS and CDR2 YFSETQ. As DNA, the CDR3 is TGCGCCAGCAGCTTGTCCGGGGGTACTTACGAGCAGTACTTC. It specifies CASSLSGGTYEQYF.

Only a few counts were recorded for this clone. The chain links TRBV5-1 to TRBJ2-7, with TRBD1 matching 12 bases. Germline V gene data show CDR1 as SGHRS and CDR2 as YFSETQ. V lost 2 bases, J lost 0 bases, and 12 bases stayed unmatched. This CDR3 region has 19 residues. This CDR3 reads CASSLWGQGALITSYEQYF. Written as DNA, the CDR3 is TGCGCCAGCAGCTTATGGGGACAGGGGGCGTTGATAACCTCCTACGAGCAGTACTTC.

The chain joins TRBV11-2 to TRBJ2-7; the D is unclear. Trimming left V 0 bases short and J 3 bases short, with 3 bases between. Germline V gene lookup returns CDR1 SGHAT and CDR2 FQNNGV. The length of the CDR3 is 12 residues. The DNA of the CDR3 is TGTGCCAGCAGCTTAGACATCTACGAGCAGTACTTC. It codes for CASSLDIYEQYF.

The genes are TRBV10-3 and TRBJ1-4; D unresolved. V dropped 4 bases and J dropped 0 bases, with 6 bases sitting between them. The CDR3 is 14 amino acids. Germline V gene data show CDR1 as ENHRY and CDR2 as SYGVKD. The CDR3 region is CAISGGTTNEKLFF. DNA of the CDR3: TGTGCCATCAGTGGAGGAACAACTAATGAAAAACTGTTTTTT.

The rearrangement uses TRBV24-1 and TRBJ2-1, with no clear D. Trimming took off 2 bases at V and 7 bases at J, with 5 bases between the two ends. This CDR3 is built from 12 residues. Germline CDR1 is KGHDR and CDR2 is SFDVKD. CDR3 sequence: CATSDYNNEQFF. CDR3 coding DNA: TGTGCCACCAGTGATTACAATAATGAGCAGTTCTTC.

The rearrangement uses TRBV2 and TRBJ2-7; D perhaps matches TRBD1 (5 bases). With 7 bases removed from V and 6 bases from J, the gap between germline ends came to 22 bases. Germline V gives CDR1 SNHLY, CDR2 FYNNEI. The CDR3 runs to 15 residues. The CDR3 DNA reads TGTGCCAGCAAAGAGACCACAGGAAAGCCGGGCGAGCAGTACTTC. It yields the protein CASKETTGKPGEQYF.

J is TRBJ1-5 and V is TRBV6-5; 9 bases fit TRBD1. This CDR3 region has 14 residues. Germline loops: CDR1 MNHEY, CDR2 SVGAGI. Trimming at V came to 6 bases and at J to 7 bases, leaving 7 bases not matched to a gene. CDR3 sequence: CASRPDRGRQPQHF. The CDR3 nucleotides are TGTGCCAGCAGACCGGACAGGGGTCGGCAGCCCCAGCATTTT.

The gene calls are TRBV30 and TRBJ1-5, with a possible D match to TRBD1 (6 bases). Germline values: CDR1 GTSNPN, CDR2 SVGIG (reference sequence). The V end was cut by 2 bases, the J end by 6 bases, with 11 bases between. The CDR3 length is 13 residues. The CDR3 DNA reads TGTGCCTGGAGTACAGGGTTGACTCAGCCCCAGCATTTT. It encodes CAWSTGLTQPQHF.

The rearrangement links TRBV7-2 to TRBJ2-3; maybe TRBD2 (7 bases). Between the trimmed V and J ends, which lost 2 bases and 8 bases, there was a span of 26 bases. CDR3 size: 18 residues. Germline values: CDR1 SGHTA, CDR2 FQGNSA. CDR3 sequence: CASSLLSLAGAYGRTQYF. The CDR3 nucleotides read TGTGCCAGCAGCTTATTGTCCCTTGCGGGGGCGTACGGGCGTACGCAGTATTTT.

This chain links TRBV2 with TRBJ2-7; D not certain. Germline-derived CDR1 and CDR2 are SNHLY and FYNNEI. The V end lost 7 bases, the J end lost 2 bases, and 6 bases lay between the germline ends. This CDR3 contains 11 residues. The CDR3 region has the DNA TGTGCCAGCAAAAATACCTACGAGCAGTACTTC. It codes for CASKNTYEQYF.

The chain combines TRBV5-4 with TRBJ1-1; D unresolved. Germline V gene sequence: CDR1 SGHNT, CDR2 YYREEE (reference sequence). This CDR3 is built from 15 residues. V was cut by 4 bases and J by 11 bases, with 24 bases left in between. CDR3 coding DNA: TGTGCCAGCAGCCCGGCGGACCGAGGAGGCGACGGGGCTTTCTTT. Translating gives CASSPADRGGDGAFF.